This entry is about one T cell receptor (beta chain). This clonotype was seen only once. Its antigen remains unidentified. No much larger clone exists at a distance of one base, and base qualities are not known. A single read offers scant evidence. The method behind the library was PCR. The sequencing machine was an Illumina HiSeq 2500. TCR library preparation used molecular barcoding, with unique molecular identifiers applied to normalize quantification of the TCRbeta repertoire. The raw public reads went through TCRdb reprocessing: fastp at Q25, MiXCR clone calling, in-frame beta chains kept. Rows matching on CDR3 protein sequence are summarized as one entry with the most common DNA and genes. Here the sample has over 400,000 distinct CDR3 sequences; under 15% occur a single time. The ten largest clones add up to less than 6.5% of the sample. This sample is drawn from a study of T-cell reconstitution after alpha-beta-depleted transplantation in children (dated by TCRdb to about 2016). General notes on the study: Using TCR repertoire profiling, the study quantitatively followed how T-cell immune reconstitution unfolded in children after TCRalphabeta/CD19-depleted allogeneic hematopoietic cell transplantation.

The sequence came from a human donor who donated a stem cell graft to a child with combined immunodeficiency. Sequences were derived from PBMCs from the stem cell graft donor, sampled from the stem cell graft.

The sequenced DNA: TGTGCCAGCAGTTCGAATTTGGTGGAGCGGAACATTCAGTACTTC. Translated, this is CASSSNLVERNIQYF. The rearrangement combines TRBV7-8 with TRBJ2-4; TRBD2 could be the D gene, as 5 bases match. Trimming at the junction amounts to 6 bases on V and 7 bases on J, and the germline ends lie 19 bases apart. Taken from cysteine to phenylalanine, the CDR3 has 15 residues. Left in the record is the CDR3 DNA by itself, 45 bases read in frame from the first base. As encoded in the germline V gene, CDR1 is SGHVS while CDR2 is FQNEAQ.